The T cell receptor (beta chain) under discussion was sequenced for a study of blood T cells in healthy people across ages. Using a J-beta primer mix together with a sample-barcoded 5' primer, a second PCR was run for roughly 6 to 12 cycles. TCRdb independently ran MiXCR on the 5' RACE reads; one entry per CDR3 protein. The sample includes over 1,200,000 distinct CDR3 sequences, around 59% of them seen just once. Germline assignment: CDR1 KGHSH and CDR2 LQKENI. This CDR3 is built from 15 residues. Comment on this clonotype: The junction departs from germline at one end; a sequencing error may be responsible.

The receptor comes from a man aged 18 to 29 in good health. Specimen: blood. The rearrangement uses TRBV18 and TRBJ2-7; TRBD1 is a possible D gene (6 bases). The J call could be wrong; TRBJ2-5 is a better fit for the DNA end. CDR3 loop: CASPPLIQGWETQYF. The CDR3 nucleotides read TGTGCCAGCCCACCACTAATACAGGGTTGGGAGACCCAGTACTTC.